One and the same sample provided the 5 T cell receptor beta chains below, sequenced in a study of CD8 T cells in ankylosing spondylitis. TCRdb re-called the 5' RACE reads through MiXCR, storing one row per CDR3 protein. The top ten clones hold about 15% of a sample with about 200,000 distinct CDR3 sequences, 9.5% to 15% of them seen once. The sample was blood, either unsorted or a sorted T cell fraction (not recorded which). The receptors come from a male donor with ankylosing spondylitis or in good health (not recorded which).

There are many counts of this clonotype. This chain links TRBV4-2 with TRBJ2-7, with TRBD2 as a possible D gene (7 bases). Germline CDR1 and CDR2: LGHNA and YNFKEQ. V lost 4 bases to trimming and J lost 2 bases, with 18 bases between them. The CDR3 covers 16 residues. In DNA, the CDR3 is TGTGCCAGCAGCCCGGCCGGGGAGGGGGATCCCTACGAGCAGTACTTC. Translation: CASSPAGEGDPYEQYF.

Ten or more counts support this clonotype. V is TRBV12-3 or TRBV12-4 and J is TRBJ2-2; D remains unclear. The CDR3 runs 14 residues. V was cut by 3 bases and J by 1 base, with 6 bases left in between. The CDR3 spells CASSLNENTGELFF. The CDR3 DNA sequence: TGTGCCAGCAGTTTGAACGAGAACACCGGGGAGCTGTTTTTT.

This clonotype was observed a handful of times. The chain combines TRBV3-1 with TRBJ2-1; 9 nucleotides align to TRBD1. The CDR3 runs to 16 residues. Germline CDR1 reads LGHDT; CDR2 reads YNNKEL (reference sequence). V was clipped by 4 bases and J by 2 bases; unmatched bases: 6. In DNA form, the CDR3 reads TGTGCCAGCAGCCCCATGCGGGACAGGGCCTACAATGAGCAGTTCTTC. It translates to CASSPMRDRAYNEQFF.

This clonotype was found a few times. The chain carries TRBV5-6 and TRBJ2-1, with unresolved D. Between the trimmed V and J ends, which lost 6 bases and 2 bases, there was a span of 18 bases. The CDR3 sequence is 16 residues long. Per the germline V gene, CDR1 is SGHDT and CDR2 is YYEEEE. The CDR3 reads CASTPRLEGAYNEQFF. DNA of the CDR3: TGTGCCAGCACCCCCCGTCTTGAAGGAGCCTACAATGAGCAGTTCTTC.

This chain uses TRBV12-3 or TRBV12-4 with TRBJ1-4; 8 bases fit TRBD1. This CDR3 is built from 15 residues. Germline trimming cut 7 bases from V and 7 bases from J; bases unmatched to any gene: 11. The CDR3 protein is CASINPQGDLEKLFF. The CDR3, as DNA: TGTGCCAGCATCAACCCACAGGGGGATCTTGAAAAACTGTTTTTT.